This T cell receptor beta chain was sequenced during a study of cytomegalovirus exposure and HLA in healthy donors. Study results and caveats: Most TCR sequences were rare, but some public TCRs occurred in many donors. Later work associated 16,951 TCR beta sequences with HLA alleles at 0.05 false discovery rate.

Trimming removed 6 bases from V and 5 bases from J; junction bases left unmatched: 15. Germline-derived CDR1 and CDR2 are MDHEN and SYDVKM. This CDR3 comprises 16 residues. Points on this clone: The antigen remains unidentified.

The study ran its PCR with 60 Vbeta and 13 Jbeta primers. Clones were read by immunoSEQ multiplex PCR, and TCRdb kept only the in-frame ones, dropping some. The sample contains about 170,000 clones, 85% of which appear only once. When sampled, the donors appeared nominally healthy, though they likely had unrecorded immune exposures. The sequenced material came from PBMCs. The V gene is TRBV28, the J gene TRBJ2-5; TRBD2 aligns across 7 bases. This TCR came from a boy younger than 10 in good health and CMV-seronegative. The CDR3 bases are TGTGCCAGCAGCCTCATGCGCCCCTTGCGGGGGGAGACCCAGTACTTC. Its translation: CASSLMRPLRGETQYF.